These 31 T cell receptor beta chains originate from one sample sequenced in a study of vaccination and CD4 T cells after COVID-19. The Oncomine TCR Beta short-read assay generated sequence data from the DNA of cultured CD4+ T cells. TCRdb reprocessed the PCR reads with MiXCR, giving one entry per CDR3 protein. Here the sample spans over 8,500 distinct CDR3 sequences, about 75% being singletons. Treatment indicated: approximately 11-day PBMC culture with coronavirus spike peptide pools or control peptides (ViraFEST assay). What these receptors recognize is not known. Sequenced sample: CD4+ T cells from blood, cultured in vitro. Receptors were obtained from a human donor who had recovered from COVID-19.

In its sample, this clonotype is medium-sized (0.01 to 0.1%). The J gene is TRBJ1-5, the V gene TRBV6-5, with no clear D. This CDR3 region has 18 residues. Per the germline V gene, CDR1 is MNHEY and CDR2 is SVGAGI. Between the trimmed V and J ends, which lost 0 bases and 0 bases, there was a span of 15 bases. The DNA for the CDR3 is TGTGCCAGCAGTTACTCGAGCAGAGTTCTCTATAGCAATCAGCCCCAGCATTTT. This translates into CASSYSSRVLYSNQPQHF.

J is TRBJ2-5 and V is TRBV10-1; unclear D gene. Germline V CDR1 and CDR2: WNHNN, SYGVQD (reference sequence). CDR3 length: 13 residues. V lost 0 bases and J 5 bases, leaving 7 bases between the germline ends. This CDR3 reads CASSESGRETQYF. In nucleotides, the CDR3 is TGCGCCAGCAGTGAGTCGGGCAGGGAGACCCAGTACTTC.

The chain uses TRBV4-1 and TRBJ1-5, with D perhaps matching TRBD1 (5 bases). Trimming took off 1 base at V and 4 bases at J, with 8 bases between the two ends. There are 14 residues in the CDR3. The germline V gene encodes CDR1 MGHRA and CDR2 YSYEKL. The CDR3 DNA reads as TGCGCCAGCAGCCAAGGGGGGTGGAATCAGCCCCAGCATTTT. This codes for CASSQGGWNQPQHF.

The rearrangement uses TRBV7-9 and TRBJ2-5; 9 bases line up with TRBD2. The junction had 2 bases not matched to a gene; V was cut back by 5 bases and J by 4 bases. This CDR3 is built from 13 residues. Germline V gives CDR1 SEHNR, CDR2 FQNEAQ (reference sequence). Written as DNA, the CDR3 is TGTGCCAGCAGCCCGCGGGGGGGAGAGACCCAGTACTTC. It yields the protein CASSPRGGETQYF.

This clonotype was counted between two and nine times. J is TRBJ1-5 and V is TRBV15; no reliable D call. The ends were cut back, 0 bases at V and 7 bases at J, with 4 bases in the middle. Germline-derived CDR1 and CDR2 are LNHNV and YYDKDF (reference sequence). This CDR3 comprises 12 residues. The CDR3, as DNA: TGTGCCACCAGCAGAGATCCCCAGCCCCAGCATTTT. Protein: CATSRDPQPQHF.

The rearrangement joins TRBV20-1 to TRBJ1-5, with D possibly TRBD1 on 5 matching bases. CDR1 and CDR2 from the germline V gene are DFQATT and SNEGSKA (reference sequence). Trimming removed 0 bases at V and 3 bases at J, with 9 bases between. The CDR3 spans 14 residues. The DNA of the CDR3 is TGCAGTGCTAGAGATTGGGGGTCCAATCAGCCCCAGCATTTT. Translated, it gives CSARDWGSNQPQHF.

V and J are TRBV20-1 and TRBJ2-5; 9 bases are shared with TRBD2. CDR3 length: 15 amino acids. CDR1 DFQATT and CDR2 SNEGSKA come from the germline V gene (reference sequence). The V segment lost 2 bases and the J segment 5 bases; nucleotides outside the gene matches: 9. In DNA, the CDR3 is TGCAGTGCTAGACTAGCGGGATCGAGGAGGGAGACCCAGTACTTC. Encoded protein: CSARLAGSRRETQYF.

CDR3 DNA sequence: TGTGCCATCAAACAGGGGGTGAGCACTGAAGCTTTCTTT. Protein sequence: CAIKQGVSTEAFF. The chain carries TRBV10-3 and TRBJ1-1, with 8 bases fitting TRBD1. With 7 bases clipped from V and 4 bases from J, the junction kept 5 bases outside the gene matches. Germline values: CDR1 ENHRY, CDR2 SYGVKD. There are 13 residues in the CDR3.

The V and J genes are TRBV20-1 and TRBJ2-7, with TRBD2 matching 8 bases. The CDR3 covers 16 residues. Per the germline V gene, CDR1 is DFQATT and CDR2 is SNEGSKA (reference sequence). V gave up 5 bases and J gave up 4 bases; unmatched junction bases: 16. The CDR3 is CSAALGLAGSKYEQYF. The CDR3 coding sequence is TGCAGTGCTGCACTGGGGTTAGCGGGGTCGAAGTACGAGCAGTACTTC.

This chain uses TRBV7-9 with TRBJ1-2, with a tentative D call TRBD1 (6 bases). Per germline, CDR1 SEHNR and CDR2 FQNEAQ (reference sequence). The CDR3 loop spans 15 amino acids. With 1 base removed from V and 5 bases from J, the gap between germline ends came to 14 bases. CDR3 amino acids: CASSLGHTGMYGYTF. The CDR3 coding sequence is TGTGCCAGCAGCTTAGGCCATACAGGGATGTATGGCTACACCTTC.

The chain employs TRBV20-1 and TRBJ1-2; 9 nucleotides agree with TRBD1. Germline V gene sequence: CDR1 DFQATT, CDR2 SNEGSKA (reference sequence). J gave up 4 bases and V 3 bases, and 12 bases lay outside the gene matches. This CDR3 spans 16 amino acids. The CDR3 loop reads CSASTRTGAGSYGYTF. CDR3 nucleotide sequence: TGCAGTGCTAGTACGAGGACAGGGGCTGGTAGCTATGGCTACACCTTC.

This CDR3 is CSASTRTPQETQYF. CDR3 nucleotides: TGCAGTGCTAGTACCAGGACCCCACAAGAGACCCAGTACTTC. The V gene is TRBV20-1, the J gene TRBJ2-5; D unclear. Germline-derived CDR1 and CDR2 are DFQATT and SNEGSKA (reference sequence). The CDR3 runs to 14 residues. The ends were cut back, 3 bases at V and 2 bases at J, with 13 bases in the middle.

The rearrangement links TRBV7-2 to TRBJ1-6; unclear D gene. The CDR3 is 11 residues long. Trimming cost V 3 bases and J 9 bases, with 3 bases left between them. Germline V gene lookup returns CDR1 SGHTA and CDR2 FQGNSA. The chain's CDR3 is CASSFGSPLHF. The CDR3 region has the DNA TGTGCCAGCAGCTTCGGTTCACCCCTCCACTTT.

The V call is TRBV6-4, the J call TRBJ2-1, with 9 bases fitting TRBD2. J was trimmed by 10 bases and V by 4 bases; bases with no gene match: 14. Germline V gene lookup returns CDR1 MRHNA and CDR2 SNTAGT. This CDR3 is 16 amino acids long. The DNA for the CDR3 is TGTGCCAGCAGTGCCGTCGCTAGCGGGGTCCGGAGGGAGCAGTTCTTC. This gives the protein CASSAVASGVRREQFF.

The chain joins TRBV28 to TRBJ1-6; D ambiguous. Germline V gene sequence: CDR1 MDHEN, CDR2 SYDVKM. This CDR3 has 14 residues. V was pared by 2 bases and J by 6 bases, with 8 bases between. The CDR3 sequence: CASSLGVINSPLHF. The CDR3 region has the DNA TGTGCCAGCAGTTTAGGGGTCATTAATTCACCCCTCCACTTT.

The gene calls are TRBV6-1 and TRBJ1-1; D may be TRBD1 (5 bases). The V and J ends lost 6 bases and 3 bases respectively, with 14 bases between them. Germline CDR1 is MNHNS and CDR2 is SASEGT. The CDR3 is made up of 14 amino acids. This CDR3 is CASSRQSGDTEAFF. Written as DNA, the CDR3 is TGTGCCAGCAGCCGACAGAGCGGCGACACTGAAGCTTTCTTT.

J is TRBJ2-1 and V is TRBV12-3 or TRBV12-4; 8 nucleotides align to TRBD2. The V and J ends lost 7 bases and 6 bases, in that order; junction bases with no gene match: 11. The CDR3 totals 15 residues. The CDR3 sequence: CASTPSGSGRNEQFF. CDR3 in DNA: TGTGCCAGCACCCCGAGCGGGAGCGGTCGCAATGAGCAGTTCTTC.

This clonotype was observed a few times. The CDR3 DNA follows: TGTGCCAGTAGTCGTTCGTGGAATTTTGAAGAGACCCAGTACTTC. Its protein is CASSRSWNFEETQYF. This chain connects TRBV19 to TRBJ2-5; D remains unclear. The CDR3 sequence is 15 residues long. Germline CDR1 is LNHDA and CDR2 is SQIVND (reference sequence). Trimming removed 5 bases at V and 3 bases at J, with 16 bases between.

For the CDR3, the DNA is TGTGCCAGCAGCATAGGGAGATTGAACACTGAAGCTTTCTTT. It yields the protein CASSIGRLNTEAFF. This chain links TRBV7-3 with TRBJ1-1; D gene unclear. CDR1 SGHTA and CDR2 FQGTGA come from the germline V gene. V lost 5 bases, J lost 0 bases, and 10 bases lay in between. The CDR3 has 14 amino acids. Drawing the rest from reference TRBV7-3 and TRBJ1-1, the complete variable domain is GAGVSQTPSNKVTEKGKYVELRCDPISGHTALYWYRQSLGQGPEFLIYFQGTGAADDSGLPNDRFFAVRPEGSVSTLKIQRTERGDSAVYLCASSIGRLNTEAFFGQGTRLTVV.

The CDR3 loop is CAGGARLGANVLTF. The CDR3 region has the DNA TGTGCCGGGGGGGCGAGGCTTGGGGCCAACGTCCTGACTTTC. V usage is TRBV6-1 and J usage is TRBJ2-6; weak D call: TRBD2 (7 bases). The germline CDR1 and CDR2 sequences are MNHNS and SASEGT. The CDR3 runs 14 residues. V lost 11 bases to trimming and J lost 3 bases, with 14 bases between them.

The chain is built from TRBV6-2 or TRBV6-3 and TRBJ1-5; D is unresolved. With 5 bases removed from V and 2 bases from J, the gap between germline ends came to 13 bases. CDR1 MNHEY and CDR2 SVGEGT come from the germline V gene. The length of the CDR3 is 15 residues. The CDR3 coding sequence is TGTGCCAGCAGTGGCGACACCTTGGGCAATCAGCCCCAGCATTTT. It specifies CASSGDTLGNQPQHF.

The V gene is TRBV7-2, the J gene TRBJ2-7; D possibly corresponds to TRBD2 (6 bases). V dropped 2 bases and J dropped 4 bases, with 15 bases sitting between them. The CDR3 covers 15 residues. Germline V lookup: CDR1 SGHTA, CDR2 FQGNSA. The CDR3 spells CASSLRREHLYEQYF. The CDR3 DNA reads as TGTGCCAGCAGCTTACGTCGGGAGCATCTGTACGAGCAGTACTTC. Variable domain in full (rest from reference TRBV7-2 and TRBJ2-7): GAGVSQSPSNKVTEKGKDVELRCDPISGHTALYWYRQSLGQGLEFLIYFQGNSAPDKSGLPSDRFSAERTGGSVSTLTIQRTQQEDSAVYLCASSLRREHLYEQYFGPGTRLTVT.

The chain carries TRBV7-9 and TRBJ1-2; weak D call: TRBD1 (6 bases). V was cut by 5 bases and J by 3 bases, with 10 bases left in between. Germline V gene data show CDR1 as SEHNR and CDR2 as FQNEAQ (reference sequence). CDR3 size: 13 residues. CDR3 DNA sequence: TGTGCCAGCAGCCGACAGGTGGACTATGGCTACACCTTC. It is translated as CASSRQVDYGYTF.

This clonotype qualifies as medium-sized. CDR3 sequence: CSASYTGPGAFF. The CDR3 DNA follows: TGCAGTGCTAGCTACACGGGACCAGGAGCTTTCTTT. The chain is built from TRBV20-1 and TRBJ1-1, with D possibly TRBD1 on 5 matching bases. V was pared by 3 bases and J by 10 bases, with 15 bases between. The CDR3 has 12 residues. The germline gives CDR1 DFQATT, CDR2 SNEGSKA (reference sequence).

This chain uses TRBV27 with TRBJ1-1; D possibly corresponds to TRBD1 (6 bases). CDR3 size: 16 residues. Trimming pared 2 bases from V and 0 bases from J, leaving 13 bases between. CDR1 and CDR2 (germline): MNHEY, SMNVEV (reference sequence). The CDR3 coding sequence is TGTGCCAGCAGTTTAAAGGCCGGACAGTTGAACACTGAAGCTTTCTTT. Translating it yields CASSLKAGQLNTEAFF.

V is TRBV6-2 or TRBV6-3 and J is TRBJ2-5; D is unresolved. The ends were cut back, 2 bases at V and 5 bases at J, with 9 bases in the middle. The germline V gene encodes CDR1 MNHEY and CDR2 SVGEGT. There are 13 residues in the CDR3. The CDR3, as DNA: TGTGCCAGCAGTTACAGAGGTCCGGAGACCCAGTACTTC. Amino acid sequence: CASSYRGPETQYF.

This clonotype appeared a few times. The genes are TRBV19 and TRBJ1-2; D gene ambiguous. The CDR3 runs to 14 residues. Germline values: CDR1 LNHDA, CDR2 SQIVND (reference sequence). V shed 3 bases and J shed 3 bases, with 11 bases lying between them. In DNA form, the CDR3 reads TGTGCCAGTAGTATGTCTGGGTTCGACTATGGCTACACCTTC. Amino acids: CASSMSGFDYGYTF.

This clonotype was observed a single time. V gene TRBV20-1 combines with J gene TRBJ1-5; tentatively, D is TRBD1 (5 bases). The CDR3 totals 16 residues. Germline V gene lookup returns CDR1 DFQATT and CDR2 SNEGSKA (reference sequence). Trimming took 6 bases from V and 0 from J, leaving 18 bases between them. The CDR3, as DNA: TGCAGTGCCACAGACTCCGGGACCTATAGCAATCAGCCCCAGCATTTT. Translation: CSATDSGTYSNQPQHF.

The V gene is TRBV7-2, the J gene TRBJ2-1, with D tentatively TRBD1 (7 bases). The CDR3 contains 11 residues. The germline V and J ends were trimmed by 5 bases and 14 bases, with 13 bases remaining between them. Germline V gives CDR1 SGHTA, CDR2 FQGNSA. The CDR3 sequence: CASSLRGRKFF. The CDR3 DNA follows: TGTGCCAGCAGCCTCAGGGGGAGGAAGTTCTTC.

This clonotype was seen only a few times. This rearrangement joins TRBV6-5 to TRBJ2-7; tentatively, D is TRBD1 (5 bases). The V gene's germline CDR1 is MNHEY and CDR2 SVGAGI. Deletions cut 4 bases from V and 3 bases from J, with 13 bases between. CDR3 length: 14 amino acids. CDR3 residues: CASSSGQGLYEQYF. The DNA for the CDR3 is TGTGCCAGCAGTTCCGGGCAGGGCCTCTACGAGCAGTACTTC.

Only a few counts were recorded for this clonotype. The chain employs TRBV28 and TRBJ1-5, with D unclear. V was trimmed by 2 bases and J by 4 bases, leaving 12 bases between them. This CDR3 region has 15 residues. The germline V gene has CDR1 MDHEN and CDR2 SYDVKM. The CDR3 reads CASSLLLTSNQPQHF. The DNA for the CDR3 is TGTGCCAGCAGTTTACTGCTGACGTCGAATCAGCCCCAGCATTTT.